This TCR beta chain derives from a study of cytomegalovirus exposure and HLA in healthy donors. Clones were sequenced by immunoSEQ multiplex PCR, and TCRdb holds only the in-frame ones, with some missing. Of around 140,000 clones in the sample, approximately 86% were seen once. Losses at the gene ends were 5 bases for V and 12 bases for J; bases not matched to a gene: 6. The CDR3 runs 12 residues. Per germline, CDR1 SGHVS and CDR2 FQNEAQ. This sequence joins TRBV7-8 and TRBJ1-5; 8 bases are a match to TRBD1. The receptor's source is a man younger than 30 in good health and CMV-seropositive. Material for sequencing was PBMCs. CDR3 residues: CASSSRDRHQHF. CDR3 nucleotides: TGTGCCAGCAGCAGCCGGGACAGGCACCAGCATTTT.